These 14 T cell receptor beta chains originate from one sample sequenced in a study of spatial heterogeneity in lung cancer. Their antigens remain unidentified. Indicated time point: sample taken at primary tumor resection. Study-level findings and limits: For expanded intratumoral alpha and beta TCRs, counts tracked tumor mutation counts.

TCRdb used MiXCR to reprocess the 5' RACE reads, holding one entry per CDR3 protein. The profile covers 2,500 to 3,500 distinct CDR3 sequences, with approximately 17% appearing a single time and roughly 15% taken by the ten largest. The material was lung tumor tissue, obtained at surgery. The receptors were sampled from a male donor with early-stage non-small cell lung cancer.

By share, this clonotype counts as large (0.1 to 1%). V gene TRBV5-4 combines with J gene TRBJ2-7; no firm D call. CDR3 length: 13 amino acids. From germline, CDR1 is SGHNT and CDR2 YYREEE (reference sequence). Trimming took 2 bases from V and 2 from J, leaving 8 bases between them. The DNA of the CDR3 is TGTGCCAGCAGCTTCGAGGCAGCCTACGAGCAGTACTTC. It codes for CASSFEAAYEQYF.

In DNA form, the CDR3 reads TGTGCCAGCAGCCTGGGCCCCGGGGAGCTGTTTTTT. It codes for CASSLGPGELFF. This chain links TRBV6-5 with TRBJ2-2; D is uncertain. Germline CDR1 reads MNHEY; CDR2 reads SVGAGI. The CDR3 is 12 residues long. The V end lost 6 bases, the J end lost 6 bases, and 8 bases lay between the germline ends.

This clonotype has more than one count but fewer than ten. The chain has TRBV12-3 or TRBV12-4 and TRBJ2-5; the D is unclear. The CDR3 length is 13 residues. Trimming shortened V by 7 bases and J by 4 bases, and 13 bases separated the two germline ends. Here the CDR3 DNA reads TGTGCCAGCACCGAGACACTGACAGAGACCCAGTACTTC. Protein: CASTETLTETQYF.

This clonotype is classed as medium-sized. This rearrangement joins TRBV14 to TRBJ2-3; 7 bases agree with TRBD2. The CDR3 spans 16 residues. In germline, CDR1 is SGHDN, CDR2 FVKESK. Germline trimming cut 3 bases from V and 0 bases from J; bases unmatched to any gene: 6. The CDR3 DNA reads TGTGCCAGCAGCCATAGGAGCGGGACTAGCACAGATACGCAGTATTTT. Protein sequence: CASSHRSGTSTDTQYF.

This clonotype is categorized as medium-sized (0.01 to 0.1%). V usage is TRBV11-1 and J usage is TRBJ2-1; D assignment may be TRBD1 or TRBD2 (5 bases each). Germline CDR1 is SGHAT and CDR2 is FQDESV (reference sequence). Trimming removed 5 bases from V and 6 bases from J, with 17 bases in between. This CDR3 is 15 amino acids long. The CDR3 here is CASSAGTGPTNEQFF. The CDR3 DNA sequence: TGTGCCAGCAGCGCCGGGACGGGCCCTACCAATGAGCAGTTCTTC.

This clonotype has more than one count but fewer than ten. The V and J genes are TRBV28 and TRBJ1-1, with 9 bases lining up with TRBD1. The CDR3 sequence is 13 residues long. V lost 1 base and J lost 10; bases outside the gene matches: 4. The germline V gene has CDR1 MDHEN and CDR2 SYDVKM. CDR3 in DNA: TGTGCCAGCAGTTTATTAGGGACAGGGAGAGCTTTCTTT. This codes for CASSLLGTGRAFF.

The chain is built from TRBV7-2 and TRBJ2-2, with a weak D call TRBD1 (5 bases). Germline-derived CDR1 and CDR2 are SGHTA and FQGNSA. Trimming took 3 bases from V and 3 from J, leaving 11 bases between them. This CDR3 has 15 amino acids. The CDR3: CASSFGAGYTGELFF. The CDR3 nucleotides are TGTGCCAGCAGCTTCGGCGCAGGGTACACCGGGGAGCTGTTTTTT.

There are many counts of this clonotype. This sequence joins TRBV24-1 and TRBJ2-5; 8 nucleotides match TRBD1. Germline CDR1 KGHDR, CDR2 SFDVKD. This CDR3 is built from 17 residues. Trimming took 0 bases from V and 2 from J; bases not matched to a gene: 7. For the CDR3, the DNA is TGTGCCACCAGTGATTTGCATGGGACAGGATCGCAAGAGACCCAGTACTTC. It encodes CATSDLHGTGSQETQYF.

This clonotype is labeled medium-sized (0.01 to 0.1%). The rearrangement joins TRBV20-1 to TRBJ1-2, with D unclear. V dropped 3 bases and J dropped 1 base, with 9 bases sitting between them. The CDR3 runs to 13 residues. The germline CDR1 and CDR2 sequences are DFQATT and SNEGSKA (reference sequence). This CDR3 reads CSASDTFNYGYTF. CDR3 nucleotides: TGCAGTGCTAGTGACACCTTTAACTATGGCTACACCTTC.

The chain uses TRBV4-1 and TRBJ2-4; D remains unclear. Trimming shortened V by 0 bases and J by 9 bases, and 6 bases separated the two germline ends. Per germline, CDR1 MGHRA and CDR2 YSYEKL. The length of the CDR3 is 12 residues. The CDR3, as DNA: TGCGCCAGCAGCCAAGAATGGAGCATTCAGTACTTC. Protein: CASSQEWSIQYF.

This chain links TRBV10-3 with TRBJ2-7; D might be TRBD1 (5 bases). Germline CDR1 reads ENHRY; CDR2 reads SYGVKD. V was cut by 0 bases and J by 3 bases, with 12 bases left in between. The CDR3 sequence is 15 residues long. This CDR3 reads CAISESVGQNYEQYF. CDR3 DNA sequence: TGTGCCATCAGTGAGTCTGTCGGACAAAACTACGAGCAGTACTTC.

The chain combines TRBV5-6 with TRBJ2-7; TRBD2 agrees at 9 bases. Germline-derived CDR1 and CDR2 are SGHDT and YYEEEE. This CDR3 contains 15 residues. Trimming cost V 5 bases and J 1 base; bases outside gene matches: 7. CDR3 nucleotides: TGTGCCAGCAGATTCGGGACTAGCCTTTCCTACGAGCAGTACTTC. Its protein product is CASRFGTSLSYEQYF.

The chain links TRBV6-5 to TRBJ2-3, with TRBD1 matching over 11 bases. This CDR3 is 15 amino acids long. Trimming took 7 bases from V and 9 from J; bases not matched to a gene: 12. The germline CDR1 and CDR2 sequences are MNHEY and SVGAGI. The DNA for the CDR3 is TGTGCCAGCACCCCAGGGACAGGGGGATCCAGCACGCAGTATTTT. This codes for CASTPGTGGSSTQYF.

In its sample, this clonotype is medium-sized. The chain carries TRBV5-4 and TRBJ2-7, with D maybe TRBD2 (5 bases). Germline CDR1 reads SGHNT; CDR2 reads YYREEE (reference sequence). The CDR3 covers 15 residues. V lost 3 bases to trimming and J lost 2 bases, with 15 bases between them. The CDR3 nucleotides are TGTGCCAGCAGCTCGGATTGGGAGAGGACCTACGAGCAGTACTTC. Encoded protein: CASSSDWERTYEQYF. Full variable domain (outside the CDR3, taken from reference TRBV5-4 and TRBJ2-7): ETGVTQSPTHLIKTRGQQVTLRCSSQSGHNTVSWYQQALGQGPQFIFQYYREEENGRGNFPPRFSGLQFPNYSSELNVNALELDDSALYLCASSSDWERTYEQYFGPGTRLTVT.